This is a list of T cell receptor beta chains from one sample in a study of CD8 T cells in Susac syndrome. Using its own MiXCR run on the immunoSEQ multiplex PCR reads, TCRdb lists one record per CDR3 protein. The sample records 80,000 to 90,000 distinct CDR3 sequences, 85% to 95% being singletons. The sequenced sample consisted of CD8+ T cells from PBMCs. The source is a human donor in good health. The conserved cysteine and the conserved F or W are not part of the CDR3 here. Size is stated for part of the rows, as once, few or many counts, or as a class when the clone is expanded.

V gene,clone size,J gene,CDR3 length,CDR3 protein
TRBV7-2,NA,TRBJ2-7,11,ASSSSRGDEQY
TRBV19,once,TRBJ1-5,13,ASSVGEGSNQPQH
TRBV2,NA,TRBJ2-7,10,ANGDGPYEQY
TRBV9,NA,TRBJ2-6,15,ASSLVGELYGANVLT
TRBV6-1,NA,TRBJ2-5,10,ASMLPGETQY
TRBV20-1,NA,TRBJ1-6,13,SAGTETLYNSPLH
TRBV3-1,NA,TRBJ2-7,10,ASSQDPREEY
TRBV6-2/TRBV6-3,NA,TRBJ2-1,11,ASHSGGYYEQF
TRBV25-1,NA,TRBJ1-1,12,ASSESGGHTEAF
TRBV20-1,NA,TRBJ2-7,12,SAKSTGRTYEQY
TRBV4-1,NA,TRBJ2-7,13,ASSQDRIITYEQY
TRBV4-1,once,TRBJ2-5,14,ASSQEDTGGTETQY
TRBV6-2/TRBV6-3,NA,TRBJ1-1,10,ASSPRQIGAF
TRBV19,NA,TRBJ1-5,13,ASSTTVDSNQPQH
TRBV10-3,NA,TRBJ2-7,10,AISESTGEQY
TRBV9,once,TRBJ2-1,14,ASTRQAGGIYNEQF
TRBV15,NA,TRBJ2-2,13,ATSRGQGLSGELF
TRBV2,NA,TRBJ2-3,11,ASPGTVTDTQY